Presented here are 6 T cell receptor beta chains from one specimen sequenced in a study of blood T cell repertoires in COVID-19. Clones were read by immunoSEQ multiplex PCR, and TCRdb kept only the in-frame ones, dropping some. The sample lists under 200,000 clones; approximately 88% were seen once. The sequenced sample consisted of peripheral blood. The receptors were gathered from a woman aged 80 or over with active or convalescent COVID-19.

This clone was counted between two and nine times. The V gene is TRBV7-8, the J gene TRBJ1-1, with 7 bases fitting TRBD1. The CDR3 is 16 residues long. The junction had 9 bases not matched to a gene; V was cut back by 4 bases and J by 1 base. Germline CDR1 and CDR2: SGHVS and FQNEAQ. In DNA form, the CDR3 reads TGTGCCAGCAGCTCTCGGGACAGAACGAAGAACACTGAAGCTTTCTTT. This gives the protein CASSSRDRTKNTEAFF.

This rearrangement joins TRBV6-6 to TRBJ1-5; D ambiguous. CDR3 size: 15 residues. Germline CDR1 MNHNY, CDR2 SVGAGI (reference sequence). Trimming shortened V by 2 bases and J by 1 base, and 9 bases separated the two germline ends. CDR3 sequence reads: CASSYGTGSNQPQHF. The CDR3 DNA reads as TGTGCCAGCAGTTACGGCACCGGGAGCAATCAGCCCCAGCATTTT.

This chain joins TRBV5-1 and TRBJ1-1; D is possibly TRBD1 (6 bases). Trimming cost V 1 base and J 3 bases, with 10 bases left between them. The CDR3 is 14 residues long. Looked up from germline, CDR1 is SGHRS and CDR2 is YFSETQ. The CDR3 nucleotides read TGCGCCAGCAGCTTGTCGCCAGGGGACACTGAAGCTTTCTTT. Translation gives CASSLSPGDTEAFF.

The chain carries TRBV7-2 and TRBJ1-5, with TRBD1 identical over 7 bases. The germline CDR1 and CDR2 sequences are SGHTA and FQGNSA. The V segment lost 7 bases and the J segment 4 bases; nucleotides outside the gene matches: 1. This CDR3 region has 12 residues. The CDR3 here is CASTTGNQPQHF. The CDR3 DNA follows: TGTGCCAGCACGACAGGGAATCAGCCCCAGCATTTT.

This clone appeared many times. The rearrangement links TRBV6-2 or TRBV6-3 to TRBJ1-1; TRBD1 is a possible D gene (5 bases). Germline CDR1 MNHEY, CDR2 SVGEGT. The CDR3 spans 15 residues. V lost 2 bases and J lost 1, with 11 bases in between. CDR3 bases: TGTGCCAGCAGTTACCTTCAGGGCAAGAACACTGAAGCTTTCTTT. It encodes CASSYLQGKNTEAFF.

This clone occurred many times. The J gene is TRBJ2-1, the V gene TRBV7-3, with 11 bases fitting TRBD2. Per the germline V gene, CDR1 is SGHTA and CDR2 is FQGTGA. The length of the CDR3 is 17 residues. With 3 bases clipped from V and 2 bases from J, the junction kept 6 bases outside the gene matches. The CDR3 DNA is TGTGCCAGCAGCTTGAATAGCGGGGGGGCCGCCTACAATGAGCAGTTCTTC. This sequence encodes CASSLNSGGAAYNEQFF.